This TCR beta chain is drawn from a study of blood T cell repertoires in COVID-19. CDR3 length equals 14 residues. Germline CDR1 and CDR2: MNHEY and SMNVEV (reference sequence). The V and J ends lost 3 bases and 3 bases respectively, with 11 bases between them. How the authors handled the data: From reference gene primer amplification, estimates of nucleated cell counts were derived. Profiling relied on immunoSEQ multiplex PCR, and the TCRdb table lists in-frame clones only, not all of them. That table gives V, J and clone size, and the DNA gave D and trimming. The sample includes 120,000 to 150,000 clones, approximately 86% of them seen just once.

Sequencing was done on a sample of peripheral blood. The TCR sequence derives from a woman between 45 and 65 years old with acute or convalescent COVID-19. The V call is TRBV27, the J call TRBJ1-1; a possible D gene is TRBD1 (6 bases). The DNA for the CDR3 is TGTGCCAGCAGTTTTGCACAGGGCGACACTGAAGCTTTCTTT. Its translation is CASSFAQGDTEAFF.